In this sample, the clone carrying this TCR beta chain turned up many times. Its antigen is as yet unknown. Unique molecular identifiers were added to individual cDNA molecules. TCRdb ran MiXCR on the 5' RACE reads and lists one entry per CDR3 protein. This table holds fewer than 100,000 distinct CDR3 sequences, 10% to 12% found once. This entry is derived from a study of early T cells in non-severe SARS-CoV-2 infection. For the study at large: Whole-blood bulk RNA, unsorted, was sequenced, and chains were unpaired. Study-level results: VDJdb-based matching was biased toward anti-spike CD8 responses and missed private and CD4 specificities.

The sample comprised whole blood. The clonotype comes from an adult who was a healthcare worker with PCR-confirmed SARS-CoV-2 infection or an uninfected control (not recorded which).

CDR3 sequence: CASSLPGELFF. The CDR3 nucleotides are TGTGCCAGCAGCTTGCCCGGGGAGCTGTTTTTT. The gene calls are TRBV7-9 and TRBJ2-2; D is unclear. Germline V gene lookup returns CDR1 SEHNR and CDR2 FQNEAQ (reference sequence). The CDR3 sequence is 11 residues long. Trimming removed 3 bases from V and 6 bases from J, with 2 bases in between.